The source of this TCR beta chain is a study of identical twins. Findings and caveats of the study: Low generation probability was overrepresented in out-of-frame alpha sequences shared by twins. Monozygotic twin pairs showed more out-of-frame TCR alpha sharing than models estimated.

The cDNA had a unique molecular identifier and a template-switch universal primer site. Each CDR3 protein gets one entry after TCRdb re-called the 5' RACE reads with MiXCR. The sample records fewer than 350,000 distinct CDR3 sequences, under 9.5% being singletons. The CDR3 loop spans 18 amino acids. CDR1 is KGHDR and CDR2 is SFDVKD in the germline V gene. J gave up 7 bases and V 4 bases, and 11 bases lay outside the gene matches. This clonotype has only one observation. What it binds is unknown. Healthy Caucasians provided all donations. Another study also made use of these data, one on yellow fever vaccine responses in identical twins.

The sequenced material came from memory (CD45RO+) T cells sorted from blood. This TCR derives from a woman aged 18 to 35 in good health. The chain recombines TRBV24-1 with TRBJ2-3, with 15 bases fitting TRBD2. The DNA of the CDR3 is TGTGCCACCAGTGACCCTGGACTAGCGGGGGGGCCGGTGAATACGCAGTATTTT. It encodes CATSDPGLAGGPVNTQYF.